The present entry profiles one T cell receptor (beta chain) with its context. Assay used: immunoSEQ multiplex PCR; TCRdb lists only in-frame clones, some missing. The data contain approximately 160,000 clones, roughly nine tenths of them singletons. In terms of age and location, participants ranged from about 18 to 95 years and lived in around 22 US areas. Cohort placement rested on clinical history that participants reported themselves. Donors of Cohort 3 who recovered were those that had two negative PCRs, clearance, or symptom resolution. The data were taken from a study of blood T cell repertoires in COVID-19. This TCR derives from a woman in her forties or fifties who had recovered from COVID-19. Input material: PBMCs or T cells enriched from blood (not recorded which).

The CDR3 coding sequence is TGTGCCAGCAGCTTGTCCGGGGAGGATGAGCAGTTCTTC. It is translated as CASSLSGEDEQFF. V is TRBV5-6 and J is TRBJ2-1, with D possibly TRBD2 on 6 matching bases. The germline gives CDR1 SGHDT, CDR2 YYEEEE. V was trimmed by 1 base and J by 8 bases, leaving 10 bases between them. The CDR3 runs 13 residues.